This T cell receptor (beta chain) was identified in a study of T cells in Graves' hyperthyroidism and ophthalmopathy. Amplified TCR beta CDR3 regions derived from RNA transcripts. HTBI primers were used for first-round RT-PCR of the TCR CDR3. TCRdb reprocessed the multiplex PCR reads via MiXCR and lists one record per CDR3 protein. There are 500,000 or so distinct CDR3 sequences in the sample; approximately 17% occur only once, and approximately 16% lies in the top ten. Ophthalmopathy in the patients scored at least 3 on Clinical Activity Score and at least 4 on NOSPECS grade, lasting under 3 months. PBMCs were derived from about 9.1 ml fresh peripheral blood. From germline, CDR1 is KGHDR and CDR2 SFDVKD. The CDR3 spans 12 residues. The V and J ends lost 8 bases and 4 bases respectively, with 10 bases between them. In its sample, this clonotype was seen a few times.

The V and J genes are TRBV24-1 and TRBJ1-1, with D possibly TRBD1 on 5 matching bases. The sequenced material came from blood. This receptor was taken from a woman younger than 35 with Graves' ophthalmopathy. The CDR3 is CATTGIGTEAFF. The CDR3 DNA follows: TGTGCCACCACAGGGATTGGCACTGAAGCTTTCTTT.